This T cell receptor beta chain was captured by sequencing in a study of T cells after yellow fever vaccination. Study details: Preparation of the low-cell-number fractions used SMART-Seq v4 Ultra Low Input. Study outcomes and limitations: Clones that expanded after primary vaccination mostly reappeared after the booster (around 96% CD4, 75% to 90% CD8).

5'RACE template switching added a universal primer site and UMIs to TCR cDNA. In TCRdb, the 5' RACE reads were re-called with MiXCR into one record per CDR3 protein. The sample has under 550,000 distinct CDR3 sequences, roughly a fifth seen once. This clonotype has a count of ten or more. Its antigen is not known. Trimming removed 4 bases from V and 5 bases from J; junction bases left unmatched: 5. This CDR3 has 14 residues. Per the germline V gene, CDR1 is DFQATT and CDR2 is SNEGSKA (reference sequence). The chain uses TRBV20-1 and TRBJ2-2, with TRBD1 matching 9 bases. The starting material was PBMCs, obtained around 3 weeks after the first yellow fever vaccination. The source of this sequence is a man between 18 and 29 years old who received the YFV17D yellow fever vaccine. DNA for the CDR3: TGCAGTGCTATTAGACAGGGGGGGACCGGGGAGCTGTTTTTT. This gives the protein CSAIRQGGTGELFF.